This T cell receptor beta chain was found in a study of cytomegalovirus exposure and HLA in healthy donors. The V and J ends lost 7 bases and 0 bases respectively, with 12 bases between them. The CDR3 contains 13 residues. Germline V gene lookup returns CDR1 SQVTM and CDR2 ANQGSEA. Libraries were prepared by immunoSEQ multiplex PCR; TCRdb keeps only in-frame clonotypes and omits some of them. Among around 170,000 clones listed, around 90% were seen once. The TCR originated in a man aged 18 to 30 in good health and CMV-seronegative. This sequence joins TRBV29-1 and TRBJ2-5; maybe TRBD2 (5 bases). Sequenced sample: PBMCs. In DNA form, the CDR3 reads TGCAGCGCGAACGGCGGGTACCAAGAGACCCAGTACTTC. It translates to CSANGGYQETQYF. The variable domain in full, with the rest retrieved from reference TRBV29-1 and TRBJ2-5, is SAVISQKPSRDICQRGTSLTIQCQVDSQVTMMFWYRQQPGQSLTLIATANQGSEATYESGFVIDKFPISRPNLTFSTLTVSNMSPEDSSIYLCSANGGYQETQYFGPGTRLLVL.